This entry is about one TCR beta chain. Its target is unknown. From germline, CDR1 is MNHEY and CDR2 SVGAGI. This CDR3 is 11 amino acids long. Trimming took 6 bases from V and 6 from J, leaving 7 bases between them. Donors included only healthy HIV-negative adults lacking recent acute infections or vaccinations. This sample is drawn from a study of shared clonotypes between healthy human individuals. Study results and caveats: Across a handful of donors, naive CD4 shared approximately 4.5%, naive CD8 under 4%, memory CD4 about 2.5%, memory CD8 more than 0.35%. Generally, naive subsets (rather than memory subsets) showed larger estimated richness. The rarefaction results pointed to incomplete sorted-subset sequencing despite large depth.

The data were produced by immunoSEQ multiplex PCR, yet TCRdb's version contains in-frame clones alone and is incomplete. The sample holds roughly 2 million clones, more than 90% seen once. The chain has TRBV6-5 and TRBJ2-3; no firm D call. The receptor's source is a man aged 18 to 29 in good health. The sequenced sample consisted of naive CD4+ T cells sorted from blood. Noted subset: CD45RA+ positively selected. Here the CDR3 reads CASRRFDTQYF. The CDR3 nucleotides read TGTGCCAGCAGAAGGTTTGATACGCAGTATTTT.